Detailed here is one T cell receptor (beta chain). What antigen it recognizes has not been identified. Per-nucleotide qualities are absent, and no much larger clonotype sits a single base away. TCR cDNA was made using 5'RACE template switching, a step that added a universal primer site and unique molecular identifiers. Priming of cDNA synthesis was performed from both the TCR alpha and TCR beta constant segments. Library amplification used two PCR steps, and the second PCR step added sample barcodes and sequencing adapters. Libraries were sequenced on Illumina HiSeq 2500 (2x100 bp) or NovaSeq (2x150 bp). Regarding the original processing steps: Reads were demultiplexed and collapsed into UMI consensus sequences with MIGEC, and V(D)J alignment was performed with MiXCR. Vaccine-responding clonotypes were defined with edgeR using replicate PBMC samples, requiring FDR below 0.01 and a log2 fold change above 5 up to day 15. Bulk clonotypes were assigned CD4 or CD8 identity according to which sequenced CD4 or CD8 repertoire held them at higher abundance. TCRdb passed the public sequencing reads through fastp at Q25 and MiXCR, retaining productive beta sequences. Identical CDR3 protein sequences are pooled into one entry, listed with their most common genes and DNA. It is TCRdb's table, rather than the study itself, that gives the V and J calls and clone size. The sample records about 580,000 distinct CDR3 sequences, roughly a sixth of which are singletons. Of the sample, 15% to 20% is held by the ten largest clones.

The sample originates from a study of T cells after yellow fever vaccination (dated by TCRdb to the late 2010s). The study in broad terms: The SMART-Seq v4 Ultra Low Input RNA kit was used to prepare libraries from fractions with low cell numbers. To follow T-cell clones before and after both primary and booster YFV17D yellow fever vaccination, bulk TCR alpha and beta repertoires underwent longitudinal sequencing. The cohort comprised two healthy male donors, one aged 18 to 30 and one aged 30 to 40 years. Blood was collected at multiple timepoints before and after primary and secondary immunization, and bulk PBMC replicates and cell subsets were isolated. Broad study findings and their caveats: Compared with the primary T-cell response, the secondary T-cell response was weaker but faster, peaking on day 5 rather than day 15. A small fraction of clonotypes appeared in both the CD4 and CD8 compartments, likely as a result of convergent recombination. After the booster, most clones that had expanded after primary vaccination were detected again (almost 97% of CD4 and 88% of CD8), suggesting broad maintenance of memory. Only two donors were included in the study, so the extent to which the findings can be generalized is limited. Because abundant contaminating clonotypes from the bulk population could be contained in FACS-sorted repertoires, computational filtering was required.

Reading from cysteine to valine, the CDR3 counts 14 amino acids. The retained sequence is limited to the CDR3, 42 bases, with the frame set at the first base. Ends trimmed: V by 4 bases, J by 6 bases; bases unmatched to a gene: 9. Taken from the germline V gene, the CDR1 and CDR2 loops are SGHRS and YFSETQ. In light of the paper, this sample's treatment or condition label describes: live attenuated yellow fever vaccine strain. At each blood-draw timepoint, two biological replicates of bulk PBMCs were obtained. A standard Ficoll-Paque protocol was used to isolate PBMCs from peripheral blood. TriZol was used to extract RNA from bulk PBMCs, CD4 and CD8 fractions, and dextramer-positive and dextramer-negative fractions.

The rearranged segments are TRBV5-1 and TRBJ2-7; TRBD1 lines up with 8 middle nucleotides. This clonotype was obtained from a man between 18 and 29 years old who received the YFV17D yellow fever vaccine. Sequencing used PBMCs, obtained about 5 days after the first yellow fever vaccination. CDR3 sequence: CASSPTSTGGEQYV. The DNA sequence is given as TGCGCCAGCAGCCCGACCTCAACAGGGGGCGAGCAGTACGTC.